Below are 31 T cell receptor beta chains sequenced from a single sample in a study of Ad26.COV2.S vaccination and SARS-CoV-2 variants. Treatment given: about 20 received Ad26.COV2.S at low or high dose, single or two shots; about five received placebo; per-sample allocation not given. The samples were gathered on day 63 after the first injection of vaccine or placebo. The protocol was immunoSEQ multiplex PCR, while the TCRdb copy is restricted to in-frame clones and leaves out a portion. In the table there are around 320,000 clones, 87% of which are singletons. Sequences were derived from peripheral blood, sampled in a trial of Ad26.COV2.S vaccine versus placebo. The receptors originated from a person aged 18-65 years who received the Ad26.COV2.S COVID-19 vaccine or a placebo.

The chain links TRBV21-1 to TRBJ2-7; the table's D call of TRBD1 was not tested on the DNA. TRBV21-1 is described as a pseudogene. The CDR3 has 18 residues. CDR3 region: CASPFDSEQAHRPYEQYF. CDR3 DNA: TGTGCCAGCCCCTTCGATTCTGAACAGGCGCACCGTCCCTACGAGCAGTACTTC.

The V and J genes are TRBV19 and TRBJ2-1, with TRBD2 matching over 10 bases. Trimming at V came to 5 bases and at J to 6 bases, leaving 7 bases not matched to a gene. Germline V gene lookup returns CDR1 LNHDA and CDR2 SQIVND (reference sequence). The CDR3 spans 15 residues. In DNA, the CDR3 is TGTGCCAGTAGTCTGGGACTAGCGTTTCGCAATGAGCAGTTCTTC. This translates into CASSLGLAFRNEQFF.

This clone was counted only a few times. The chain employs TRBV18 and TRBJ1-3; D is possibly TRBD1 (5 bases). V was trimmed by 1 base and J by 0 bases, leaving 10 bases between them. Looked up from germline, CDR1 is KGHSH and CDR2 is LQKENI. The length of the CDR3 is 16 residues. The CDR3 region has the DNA TGTGCCAGCTCACCACGGGGCACGATCTCTGGAAACACCATATATTTT. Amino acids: CASSPRGTISGNTIYF.

CDR3 in amino acids: CASSLLAGVREQYF. The DNA for the CDR3 is TGTGCCAGCAGCTTACTAGCGGGGGTTCGCGAGCAGTACTTC. The rearrangement joins TRBV7-2 to TRBJ2-7; 10 bases map to TRBD2. Germline V lookup: CDR1 SGHTA, CDR2 FQGNSA. CDR3 size: 14 residues. Trimming took 2 bases from V and 6 from J; bases not matched to a gene: 4. The full variable domain, completed using reference TRBV7-2 and TRBJ2-7, is GAGVSQSPSNKVTEKGKDVELRCDPISGHTALYWYRQSLGQGLEFLIYFQGNSAPDKSGLPSDRFSAERTGGSVSTLTIQRTQQEDSAVYLCASSLLAGVREQYFGPGTRLTVT.

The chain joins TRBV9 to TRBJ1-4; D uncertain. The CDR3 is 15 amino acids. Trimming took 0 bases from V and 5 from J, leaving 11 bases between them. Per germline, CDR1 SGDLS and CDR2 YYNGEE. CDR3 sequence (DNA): TGTGCCAGCAGCGTAGATACGGGGTTCAATGAAAAACTGTTTTTT. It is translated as CASSVDTGFNEKLFF.

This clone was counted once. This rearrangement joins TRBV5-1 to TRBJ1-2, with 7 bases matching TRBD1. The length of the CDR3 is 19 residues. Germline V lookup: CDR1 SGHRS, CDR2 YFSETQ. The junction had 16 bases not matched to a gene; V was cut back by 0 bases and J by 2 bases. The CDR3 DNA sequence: TGCGCCAGCAGCTTGGCTTCAGGAGGGGGCTCACCCTTGAACTATGGCTACACCTTC. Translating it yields CASSLASGGGSPLNYGYTF.

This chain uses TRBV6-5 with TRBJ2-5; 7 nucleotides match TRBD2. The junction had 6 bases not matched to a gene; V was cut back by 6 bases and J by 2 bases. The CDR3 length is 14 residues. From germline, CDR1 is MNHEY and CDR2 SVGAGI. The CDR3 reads CASSHLSGQETQYF. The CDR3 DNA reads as TGTGCCAGCAGCCACCTTAGCGGGCAAGAGACCCAGTACTTC.

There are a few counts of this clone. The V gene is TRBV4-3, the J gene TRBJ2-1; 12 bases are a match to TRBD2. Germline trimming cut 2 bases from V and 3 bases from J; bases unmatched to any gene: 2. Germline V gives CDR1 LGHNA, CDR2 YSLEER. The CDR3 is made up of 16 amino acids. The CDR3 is CASSQRGLAGYNEQFF. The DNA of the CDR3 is TGCGCCAGCAGCCAACGGGGACTAGCGGGCTACAATGAGCAGTTCTTC.

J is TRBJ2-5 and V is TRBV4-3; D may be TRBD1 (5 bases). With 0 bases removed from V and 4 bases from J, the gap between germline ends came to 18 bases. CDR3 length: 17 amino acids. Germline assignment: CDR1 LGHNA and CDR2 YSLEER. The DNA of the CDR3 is TGCGCCAGCAGCCAAGATACCGGCCTCAGAAGGGGAGAGACCCAGTACTTC. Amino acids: CASSQDTGLRRGETQYF.

CDR3 in DNA: TGTGCCAGCAGTCGGGACAGCCTCTATAATTCACCCCTCCACTTT. Translating it yields CASSRDSLYNSPLHF. The rearrangement links TRBV2 to TRBJ1-6; 7 positions agree with TRBD1. V was clipped by 5 bases and J by 3 bases; unmatched bases: 4. This CDR3 is built from 15 residues. Germline V gene lookup returns CDR1 SNHLY and CDR2 FYNNEI.

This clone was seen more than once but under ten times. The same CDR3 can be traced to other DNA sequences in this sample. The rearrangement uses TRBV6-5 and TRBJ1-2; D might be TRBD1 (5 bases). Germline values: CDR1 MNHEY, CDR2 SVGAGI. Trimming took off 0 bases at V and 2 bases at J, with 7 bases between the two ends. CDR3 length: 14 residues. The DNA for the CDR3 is TGTGCCAGCAGTTACTCAGGGGTAAACTATGGCTACACCTTC. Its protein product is CASSYSGVNYGYTF.

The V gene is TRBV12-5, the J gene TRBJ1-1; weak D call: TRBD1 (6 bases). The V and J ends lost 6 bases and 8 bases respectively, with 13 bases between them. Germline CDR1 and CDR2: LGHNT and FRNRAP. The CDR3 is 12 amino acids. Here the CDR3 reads CASGPTDREAFF. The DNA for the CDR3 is TGTGCTAGTGGACCTACGGACAGAGAAGCTTTCTTT.

The CDR3 DNA is TGTGCCACTGGGGAGGAGCGAGGGGGCTACACCTTC. Translated, it gives CATGEERGGYTF. This chain links TRBV10-3 with TRBJ1-2; D unclear. With 10 bases removed from V and 8 bases from J, the gap between germline ends came to 17 bases. This CDR3 contains 12 residues. Germline assignment: CDR1 ENHRY and CDR2 SYGVKD.

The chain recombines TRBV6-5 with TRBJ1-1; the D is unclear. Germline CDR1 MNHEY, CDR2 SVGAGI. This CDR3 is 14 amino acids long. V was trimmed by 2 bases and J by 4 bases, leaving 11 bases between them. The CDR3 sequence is CASSYGGEGTEAFF. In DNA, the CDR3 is TGTGCCAGCAGTTACGGCGGGGAAGGCACTGAAGCTTTCTTT.

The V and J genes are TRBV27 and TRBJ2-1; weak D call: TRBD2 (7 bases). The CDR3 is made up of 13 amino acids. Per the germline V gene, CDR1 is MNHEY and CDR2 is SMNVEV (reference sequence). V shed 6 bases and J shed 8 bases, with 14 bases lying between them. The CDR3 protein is CASSPGGADEQFF. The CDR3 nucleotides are TGTGCCAGCAGCCCGGGGGGCGCGGATGAGCAGTTCTTC.

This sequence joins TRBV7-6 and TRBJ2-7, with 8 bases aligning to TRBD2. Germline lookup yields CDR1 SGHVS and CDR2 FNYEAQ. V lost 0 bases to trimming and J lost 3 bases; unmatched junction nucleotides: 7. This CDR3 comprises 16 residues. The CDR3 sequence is CASSLASAGGVYEQYF. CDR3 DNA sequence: TGTGCCAGCAGCTTAGCCTCGGCGGGGGGCGTCTACGAGCAGTACTTC.

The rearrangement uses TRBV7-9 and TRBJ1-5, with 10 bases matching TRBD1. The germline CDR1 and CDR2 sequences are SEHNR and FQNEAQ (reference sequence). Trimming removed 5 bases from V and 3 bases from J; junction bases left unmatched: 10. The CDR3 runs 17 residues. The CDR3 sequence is CASSRSGTGANNQPQHF. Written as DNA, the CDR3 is TGTGCCAGCAGCCGTTCCGGGACAGGGGCTAACAATCAGCCCCAGCATTTT.

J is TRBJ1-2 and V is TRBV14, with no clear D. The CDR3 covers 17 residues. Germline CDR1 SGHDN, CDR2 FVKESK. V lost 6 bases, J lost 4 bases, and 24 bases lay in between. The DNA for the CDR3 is TGTGCCAGCAGTCACGGCCGCACACTAGGACGGATCTATGGCTACACCTTC. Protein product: CASSHGRTLGRIYGYTF.

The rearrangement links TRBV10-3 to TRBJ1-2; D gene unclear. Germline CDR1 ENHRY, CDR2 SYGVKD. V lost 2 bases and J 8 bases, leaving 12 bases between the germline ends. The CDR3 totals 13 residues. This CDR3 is CAISEGLGWGYTF. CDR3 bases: TGTGCCATCAGTGAGGGGCTGGGATGGGGCTACACCTTC.

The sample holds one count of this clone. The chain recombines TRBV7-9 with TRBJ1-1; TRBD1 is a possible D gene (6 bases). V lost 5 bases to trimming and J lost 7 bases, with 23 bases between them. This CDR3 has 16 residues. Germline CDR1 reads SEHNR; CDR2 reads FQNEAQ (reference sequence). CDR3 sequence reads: CASSPRRRGESSEAFF. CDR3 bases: TGTGCCAGCAGCCCCCGTAGAAGGGGGGAAAGTAGTGAAGCTTTCTTT. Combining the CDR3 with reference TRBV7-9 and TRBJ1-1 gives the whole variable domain DTGVSQNPRHKITKRGQNVTFRCDPISEHNRLYWYRQTLGQGPEFLTYFQNEAQLEKSRLLSDRFSAERPKGSFSTLEIQRTEQGDSAMYLCASSPRRRGESSEAFFGQGTRLTVV.

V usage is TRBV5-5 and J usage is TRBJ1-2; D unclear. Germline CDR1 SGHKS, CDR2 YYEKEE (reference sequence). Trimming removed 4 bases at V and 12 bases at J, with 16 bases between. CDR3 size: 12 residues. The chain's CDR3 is CASSAPMGKNTF. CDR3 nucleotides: TGTGCCAGCAGCGCCCCCATGGGAAAAAACACCTTC.

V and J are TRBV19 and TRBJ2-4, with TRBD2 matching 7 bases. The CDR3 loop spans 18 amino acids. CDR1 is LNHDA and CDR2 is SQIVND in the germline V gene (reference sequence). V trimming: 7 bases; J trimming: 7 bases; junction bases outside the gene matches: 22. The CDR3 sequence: CASTLNLIPGGPRNIQYF. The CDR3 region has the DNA TGTGCCAGTACCCTGAACCTCATCCCGGGGGGACCCAGGAACATTCAGTACTTC. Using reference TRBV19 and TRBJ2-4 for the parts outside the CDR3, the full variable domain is DGGITQSPKYLFRKEGQNVTLSCEQNLNHDAMYWYRQDPGQGLRLIYYSQIVNDFQKGDIAEGYSVSREKKESFPLTVTSAQKNPTAFYLCASTLNLIPGGPRNIQYFGAGTRLSVL.

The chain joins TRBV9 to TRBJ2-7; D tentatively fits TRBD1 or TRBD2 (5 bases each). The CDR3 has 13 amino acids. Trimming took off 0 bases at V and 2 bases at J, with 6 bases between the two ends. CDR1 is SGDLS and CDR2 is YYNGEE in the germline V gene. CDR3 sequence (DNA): TGTGCCAGCAGCGTAGGGGGGACCTACGAGCAGTACTTC. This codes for CASSVGGTYEQYF.

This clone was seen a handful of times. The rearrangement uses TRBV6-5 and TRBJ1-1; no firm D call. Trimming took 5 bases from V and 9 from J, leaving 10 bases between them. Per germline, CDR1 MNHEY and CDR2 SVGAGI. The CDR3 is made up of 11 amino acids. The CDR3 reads CASSPSSKAFF. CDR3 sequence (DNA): TGTGCCAGCAGTCCCAGTTCAAAAGCTTTCTTT.

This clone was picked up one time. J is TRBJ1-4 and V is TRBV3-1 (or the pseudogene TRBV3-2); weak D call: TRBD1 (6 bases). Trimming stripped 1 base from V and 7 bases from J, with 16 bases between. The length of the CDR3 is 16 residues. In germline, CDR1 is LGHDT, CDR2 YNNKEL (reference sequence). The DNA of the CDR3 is TGTGCCAGCAGCCAAGTCCCCCCAGGGGCGGGTGAAAAACTGTTTTTT. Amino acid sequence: CASSQVPPGAGEKLFF.

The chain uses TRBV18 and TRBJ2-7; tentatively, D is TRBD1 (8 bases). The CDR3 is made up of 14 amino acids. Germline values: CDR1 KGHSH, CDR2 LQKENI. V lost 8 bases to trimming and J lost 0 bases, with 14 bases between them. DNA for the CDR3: TGTGCCAGCGGGGGGGACAGGAGCTCCTACGAGCAGTACTTC. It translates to CASGGDRSSYEQYF.

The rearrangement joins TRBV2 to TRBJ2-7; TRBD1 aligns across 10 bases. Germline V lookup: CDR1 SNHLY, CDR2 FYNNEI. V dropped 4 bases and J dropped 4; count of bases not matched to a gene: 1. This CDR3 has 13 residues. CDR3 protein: CASSGDRGYEQYF. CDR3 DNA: TGTGCCAGCAGTGGGGACAGGGGTTACGAGCAGTACTTC. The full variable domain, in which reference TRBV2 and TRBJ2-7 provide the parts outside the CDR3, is EPEVTQTPSHQVTQMGQEVILRCVPISNHLYFYWYRQILGQKVEFLVSFYNNEISEKSEIFDDQFSVERPDGSNFTLKIRSTKLEDSAMYFCASSGDRGYEQYFGPGTRLTVT.

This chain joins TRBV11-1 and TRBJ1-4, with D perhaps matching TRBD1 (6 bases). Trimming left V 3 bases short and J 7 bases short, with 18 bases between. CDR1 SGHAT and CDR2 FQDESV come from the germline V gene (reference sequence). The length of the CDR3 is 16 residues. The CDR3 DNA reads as TGTGCCAGCAGCTTGGAGAACAGGGTGAAACGTGAAAAACTGTTTTTT. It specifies CASSLENRVKREKLFF.

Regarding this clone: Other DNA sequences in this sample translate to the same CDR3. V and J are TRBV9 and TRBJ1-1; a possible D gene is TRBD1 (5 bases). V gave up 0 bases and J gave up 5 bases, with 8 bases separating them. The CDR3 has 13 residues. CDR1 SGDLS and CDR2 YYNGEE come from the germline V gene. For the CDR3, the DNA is TGTGCCAGCAGCGTAGGGGGCAGTACTGAAGCTTTCTTT. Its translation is CASSVGGSTEAFF.

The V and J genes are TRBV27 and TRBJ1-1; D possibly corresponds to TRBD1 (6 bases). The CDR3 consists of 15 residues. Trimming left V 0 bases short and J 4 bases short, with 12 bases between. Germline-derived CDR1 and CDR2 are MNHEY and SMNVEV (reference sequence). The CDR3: CASSLSGGRGTEAFF. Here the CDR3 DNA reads TGTGCCAGCAGTTTATCTGGGGGGCGCGGCACTGAAGCTTTCTTT.

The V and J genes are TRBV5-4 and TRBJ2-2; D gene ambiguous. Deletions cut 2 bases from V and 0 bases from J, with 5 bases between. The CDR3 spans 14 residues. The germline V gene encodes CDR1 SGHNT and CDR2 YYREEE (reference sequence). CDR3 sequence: CASSFRPNTGELFF. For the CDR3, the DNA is TGTGCCAGCAGCTTCCGACCGAACACCGGGGAGCTGTTTTTT.